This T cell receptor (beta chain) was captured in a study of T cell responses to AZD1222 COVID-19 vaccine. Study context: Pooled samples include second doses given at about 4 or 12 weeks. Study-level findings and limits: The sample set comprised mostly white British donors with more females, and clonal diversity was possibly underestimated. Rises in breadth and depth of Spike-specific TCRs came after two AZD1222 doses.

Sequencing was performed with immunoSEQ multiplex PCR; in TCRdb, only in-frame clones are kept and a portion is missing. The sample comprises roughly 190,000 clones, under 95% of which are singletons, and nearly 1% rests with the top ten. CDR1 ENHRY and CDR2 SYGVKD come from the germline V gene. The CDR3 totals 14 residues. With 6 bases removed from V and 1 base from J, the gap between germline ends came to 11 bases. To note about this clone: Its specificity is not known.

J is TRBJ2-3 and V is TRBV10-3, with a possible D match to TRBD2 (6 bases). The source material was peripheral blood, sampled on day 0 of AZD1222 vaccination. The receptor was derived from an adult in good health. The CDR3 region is CAIRIAEGTDTQYF. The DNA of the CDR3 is TGTGCCATCAGGATAGCGGAAGGCACAGATACGCAGTATTTT.